This record looks at one TCR beta chain sequence and its context. The CDR3 is 16 amino acids. Trimming cost V 1 base and J 4 bases; bases outside gene matches: 5. From germline, CDR1 is SEHNR and CDR2 FQNEAQ (reference sequence). The record originates from a study of cytomegalovirus exposure and HLA in healthy donors. The PCR had 60 Vbeta and 13 Jbeta primers. Some clones are missing from TCRdb's copy, which holds only in-frame ones; the method was immunoSEQ multiplex PCR. This sample has roughly 190,000 clones, with roughly 80% found just once. The TCR originated in a man aged 40-49 years in good health and CMV-seropositive. Sequenced material: PBMCs. This chain links TRBV7-9 with TRBJ2-2, with 8 bases matching TRBD2. CDR3 bases: TGTGCCAGCAGCTTAGGCGGGGGGCCGACCACCGGGGAGCTGTTTTTT. As protein: CASSLGGGPTTGELFF.